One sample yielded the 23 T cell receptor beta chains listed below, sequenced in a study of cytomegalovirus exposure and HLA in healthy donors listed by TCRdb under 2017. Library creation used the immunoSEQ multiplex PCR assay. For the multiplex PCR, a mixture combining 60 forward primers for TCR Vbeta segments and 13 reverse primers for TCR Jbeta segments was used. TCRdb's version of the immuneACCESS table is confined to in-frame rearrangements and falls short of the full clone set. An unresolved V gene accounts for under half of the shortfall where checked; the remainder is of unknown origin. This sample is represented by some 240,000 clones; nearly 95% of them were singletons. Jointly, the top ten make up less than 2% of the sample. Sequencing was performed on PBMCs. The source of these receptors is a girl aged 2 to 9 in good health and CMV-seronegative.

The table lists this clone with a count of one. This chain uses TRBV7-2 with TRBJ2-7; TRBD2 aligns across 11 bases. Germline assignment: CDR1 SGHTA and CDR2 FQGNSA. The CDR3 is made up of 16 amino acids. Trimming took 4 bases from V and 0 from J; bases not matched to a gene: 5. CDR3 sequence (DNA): TGTGCCAGCAGCTCACGACTAGCGGGGAGCTCCTACGAGCAGTACTTC. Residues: CASSSRLAGSSYEQYF.

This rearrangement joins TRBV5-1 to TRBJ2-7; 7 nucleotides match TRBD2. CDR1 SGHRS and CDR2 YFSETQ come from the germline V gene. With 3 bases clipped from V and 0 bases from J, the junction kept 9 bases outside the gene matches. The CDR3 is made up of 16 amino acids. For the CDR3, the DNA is TGCGCCAGCAGCTCGGAGGCGGGACTACCCTCCTACGAGCAGTACTTC. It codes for CASSSEAGLPSYEQYF.

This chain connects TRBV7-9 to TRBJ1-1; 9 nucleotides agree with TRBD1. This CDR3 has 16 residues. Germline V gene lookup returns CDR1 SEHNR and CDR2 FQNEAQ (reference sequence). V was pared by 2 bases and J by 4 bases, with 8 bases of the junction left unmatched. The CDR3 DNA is TGTGCCAGCAGCTTATTTACAGGGGGCTGGCGCACTGAAGCTTTCTTT. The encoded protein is CASSLFTGGWRTEAFF.

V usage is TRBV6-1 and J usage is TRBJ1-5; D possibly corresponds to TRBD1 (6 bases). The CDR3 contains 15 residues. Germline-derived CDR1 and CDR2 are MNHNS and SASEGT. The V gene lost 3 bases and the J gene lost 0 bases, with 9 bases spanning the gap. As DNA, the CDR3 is TGTGCCAGCAGTGACTTGGACAGTAGCAATCAGCCCCAGCATTTT. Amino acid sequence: CASSDLDSSNQPQHF.

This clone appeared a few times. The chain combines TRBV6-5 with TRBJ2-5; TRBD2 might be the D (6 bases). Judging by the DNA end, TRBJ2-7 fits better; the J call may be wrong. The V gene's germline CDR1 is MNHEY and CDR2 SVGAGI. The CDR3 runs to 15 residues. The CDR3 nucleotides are TGTGCCAGCAGTGCGGCGGACTACAAACACTACGAGCAGTACTTC. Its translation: CASSAADYKHYEQYF.

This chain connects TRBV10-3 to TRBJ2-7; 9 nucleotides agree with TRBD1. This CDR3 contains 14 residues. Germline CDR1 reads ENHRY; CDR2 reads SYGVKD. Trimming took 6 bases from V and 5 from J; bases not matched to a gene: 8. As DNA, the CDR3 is TGTGCCATCAGAGTCGAGGGACAGGGTCACGAGCAGTACTTC. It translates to CAIRVEGQGHEQYF.

CDR3 protein: CASSVGQGLLLEQYF. CDR3 coding DNA: TGTGCCAGCAGTGTGGGACAGGGGCTTCTTCTCGAGCAGTACTTC. The chain is built from TRBV25-1 and TRBJ2-7; 10 positions agree with TRBD1. Germline trimming cut 4 bases from V and 6 bases from J; bases unmatched to any gene: 9. The CDR3 is made up of 15 amino acids. The germline V gene has CDR1 MGHDK and CDR2 SYGVNS.

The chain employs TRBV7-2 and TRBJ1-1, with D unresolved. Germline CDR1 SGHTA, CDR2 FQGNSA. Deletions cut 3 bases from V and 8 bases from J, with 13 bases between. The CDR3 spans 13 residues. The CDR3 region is CASSFGGSREAFF. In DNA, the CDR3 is TGTGCCAGCAGCTTCGGAGGGAGTAGGGAAGCTTTCTTT.

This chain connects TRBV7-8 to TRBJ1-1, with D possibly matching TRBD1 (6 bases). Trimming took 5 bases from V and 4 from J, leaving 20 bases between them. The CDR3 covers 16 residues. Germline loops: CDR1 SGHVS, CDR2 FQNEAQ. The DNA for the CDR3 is TGTGCCAGCAGCCCCATAACAGGGTTGACCGGCACTGAAGCTTTCTTT. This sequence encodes CASSPITGLTGTEAFF.

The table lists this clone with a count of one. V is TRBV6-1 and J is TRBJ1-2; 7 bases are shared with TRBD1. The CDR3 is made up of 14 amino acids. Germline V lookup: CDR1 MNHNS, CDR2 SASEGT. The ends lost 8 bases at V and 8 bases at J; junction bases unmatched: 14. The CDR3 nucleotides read TGTGCCAGCCACTTGAAATCCGGGACAGAGGGCTACACCTTC. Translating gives CASHLKSGTEGYTF.

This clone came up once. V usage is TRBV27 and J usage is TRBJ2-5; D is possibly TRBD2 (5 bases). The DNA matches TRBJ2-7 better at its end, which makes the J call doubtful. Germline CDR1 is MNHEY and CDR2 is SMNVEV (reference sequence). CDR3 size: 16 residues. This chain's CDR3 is CASSPTRVLSSYEQYF. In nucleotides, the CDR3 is TGTGCCAGCAGTCCCACGAGGGTTCTAAGCTCCTACGAGCAGTACTTC.

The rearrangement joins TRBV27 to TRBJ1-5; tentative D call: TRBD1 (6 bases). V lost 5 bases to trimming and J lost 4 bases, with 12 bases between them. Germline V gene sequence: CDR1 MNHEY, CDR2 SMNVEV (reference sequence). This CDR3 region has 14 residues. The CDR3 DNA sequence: TGTGCCAGCAGTGCCCAGGGGACGAATCAGCCCCAGCATTTT. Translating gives CASSAQGTNQPQHF.

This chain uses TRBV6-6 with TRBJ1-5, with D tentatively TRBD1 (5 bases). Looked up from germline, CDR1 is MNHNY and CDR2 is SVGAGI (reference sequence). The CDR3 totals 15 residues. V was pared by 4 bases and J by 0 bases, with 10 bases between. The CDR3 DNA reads TGTGCCAGCAGTTCGACAGTAATTAGCAATCAGCCCCAGCATTTT. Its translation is CASSSTVISNQPQHF.

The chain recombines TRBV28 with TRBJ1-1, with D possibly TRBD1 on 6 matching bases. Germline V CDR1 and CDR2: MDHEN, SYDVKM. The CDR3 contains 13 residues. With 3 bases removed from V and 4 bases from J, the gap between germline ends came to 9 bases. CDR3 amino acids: CASSFYRVTEAFF. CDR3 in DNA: TGTGCCAGCAGTTTCTACAGGGTCACTGAAGCTTTCTTT.

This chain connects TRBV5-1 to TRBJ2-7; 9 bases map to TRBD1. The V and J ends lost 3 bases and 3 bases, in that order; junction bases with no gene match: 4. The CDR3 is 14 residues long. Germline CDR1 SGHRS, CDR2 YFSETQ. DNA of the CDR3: TGCGCCAGCAGCTCCGGGACAGGGAACTACGAGCAGTACTTC. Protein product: CASSSGTGNYEQYF.

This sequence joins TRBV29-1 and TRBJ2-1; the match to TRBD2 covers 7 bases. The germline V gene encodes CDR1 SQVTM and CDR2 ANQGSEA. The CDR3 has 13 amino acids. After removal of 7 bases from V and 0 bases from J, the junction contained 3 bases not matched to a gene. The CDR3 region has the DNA TGCAGCGGGGGGGGGAGCTCCTACAATGAGCAGTTCTTC. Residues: CSGGGSSYNEQFF.

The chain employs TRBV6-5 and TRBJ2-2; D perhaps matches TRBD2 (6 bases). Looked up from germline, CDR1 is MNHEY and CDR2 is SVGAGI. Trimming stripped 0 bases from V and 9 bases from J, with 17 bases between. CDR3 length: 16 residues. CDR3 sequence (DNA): TGTGCCAGCAGTTACTCACTAGCTCATCTTGGCCGGGAGCTGTTTTTT. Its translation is CASSYSLAHLGRELFF.

The CDR3 bases are TGTGCCAGCAGCTTCAGGGGGCGAGAGACCCAGTACTTC. Its protein product is CASSFRGRETQYF. This chain joins TRBV5-6 and TRBJ2-5; 8 nucleotides agree with TRBD1. CDR1 is SGHDT, CDR2 YYEEEE, per germline. Unmatched junction bases numbered 1, after V lost 2 bases and J lost 4 bases. The CDR3 is made up of 13 amino acids.

The CDR3 sequence: CASSYRGQVSSYEQYF. The CDR3 DNA follows: TGTGCCAGCAGTTACCGCGGACAGGTTTCCTCCTACGAGCAGTACTTC. V is TRBV6-5 and J is TRBJ2-7, with TRBD1 matching 7 bases. Trimming took 2 bases from V and 0 from J; bases not matched to a gene: 7. CDR1 is MNHEY and CDR2 is SVGAGI in the germline V gene. The CDR3 is made up of 16 amino acids.

Here the CDR3 DNA reads TGTGCCAGCAGCTTGGACGGGGTGAACACTGAAGCTTTCTTT. This translates into CASSLDGVNTEAFF. The chain couples TRBV5-4 to TRBJ1-1, with D unresolved. CDR3 length: 14 residues. Looked up from germline, CDR1 is SGHNT and CDR2 is YYREEE (reference sequence). V was pared by 0 bases and J by 0 bases, with 6 bases between.

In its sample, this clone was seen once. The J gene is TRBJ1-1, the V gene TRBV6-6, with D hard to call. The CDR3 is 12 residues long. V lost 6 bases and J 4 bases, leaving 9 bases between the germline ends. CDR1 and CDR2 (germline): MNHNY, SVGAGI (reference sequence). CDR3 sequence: CASRRGGTEAFF. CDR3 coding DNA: TGTGCCAGCAGACGCGGCGGCACTGAAGCTTTCTTT.

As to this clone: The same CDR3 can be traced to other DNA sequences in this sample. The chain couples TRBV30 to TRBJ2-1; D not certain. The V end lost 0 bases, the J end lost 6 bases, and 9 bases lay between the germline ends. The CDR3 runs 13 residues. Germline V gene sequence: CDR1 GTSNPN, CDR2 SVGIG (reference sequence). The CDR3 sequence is CAWSVRLVNEQFF. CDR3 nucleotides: TGTGCCTGGAGTGTACGGCTAGTCAATGAGCAGTTCTTC.

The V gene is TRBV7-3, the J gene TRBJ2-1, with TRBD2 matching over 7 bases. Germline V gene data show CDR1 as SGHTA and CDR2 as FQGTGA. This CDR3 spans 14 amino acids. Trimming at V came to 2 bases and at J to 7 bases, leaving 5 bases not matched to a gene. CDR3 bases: TGTGCCAGCAGCTTATCGGGGGGAGGAAATGAGCAGTTCTTC. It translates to CASSLSGGGNEQFF.